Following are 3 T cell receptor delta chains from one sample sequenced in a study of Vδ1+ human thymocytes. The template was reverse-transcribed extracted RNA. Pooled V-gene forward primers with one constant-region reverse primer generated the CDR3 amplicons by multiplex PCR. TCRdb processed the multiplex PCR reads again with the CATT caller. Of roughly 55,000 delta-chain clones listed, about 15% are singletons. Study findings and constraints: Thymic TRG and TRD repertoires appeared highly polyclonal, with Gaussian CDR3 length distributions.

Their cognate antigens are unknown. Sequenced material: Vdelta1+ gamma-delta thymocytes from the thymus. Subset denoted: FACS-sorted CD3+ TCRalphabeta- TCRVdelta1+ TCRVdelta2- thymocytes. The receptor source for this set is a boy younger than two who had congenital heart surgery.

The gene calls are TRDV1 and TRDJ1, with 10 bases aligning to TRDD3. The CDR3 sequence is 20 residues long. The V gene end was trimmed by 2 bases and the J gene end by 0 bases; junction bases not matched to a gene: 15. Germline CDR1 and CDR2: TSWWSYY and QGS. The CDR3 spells CALGEGLPWWGIPYTDKLIF. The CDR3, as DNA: TGTGCTCTTGGGGAAGGCCTTCCGTGGTGGGGGATACCGTACACCGATAAACTCATCTTT.

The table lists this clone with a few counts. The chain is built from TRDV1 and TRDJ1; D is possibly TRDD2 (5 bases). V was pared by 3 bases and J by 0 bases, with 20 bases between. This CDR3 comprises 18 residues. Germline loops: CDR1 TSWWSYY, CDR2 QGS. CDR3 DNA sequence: TGTGCTCTTGGGGACCGCAAAGCCTTCTCTACGTACACCGATAAACTCATCTTT. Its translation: CALGDRKAFSTYTDKLIF.

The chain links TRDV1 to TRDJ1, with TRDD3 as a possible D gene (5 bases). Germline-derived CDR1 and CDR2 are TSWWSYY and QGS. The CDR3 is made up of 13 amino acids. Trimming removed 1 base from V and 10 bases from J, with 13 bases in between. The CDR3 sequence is CALGEPRAGGLIF. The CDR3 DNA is TGTGCTCTTGGGGAACCTCGTGCCGGGGGACTCATCTTT.